One T cell receptor beta chain is described in this entry. Data came from immunoSEQ multiplex PCR; TCRdb stores just in-frame clones and leaves some out. The table has 30,000 to 35,000 clones, over 75% seen once; the top ten hold roughly 11%. This specimen comes from a study of T cell responses to AZD1222 COVID-19 vaccine. The germline V gene encodes CDR1 SGHKS and CDR2 YYEKEE (reference sequence). The CDR3 contains 15 residues. V lost 0 bases, J lost 2 bases, and 10 bases lay in between. This receptor was taken from an adult who received the AZD1222 COVID-19 vaccine. Sample: peripheral blood, taken 28 days after the second AZD1222 dose. V and J are TRBV5-5 and TRBJ2-3; the D gene is possibly TRBD1 (6 bases). The CDR3 loop reads CASSLGGHTTDTQYF. The DNA for the CDR3 is TGTGCCAGCAGCTTGGGGGGACACACCACAGATACGCAGTATTTT.